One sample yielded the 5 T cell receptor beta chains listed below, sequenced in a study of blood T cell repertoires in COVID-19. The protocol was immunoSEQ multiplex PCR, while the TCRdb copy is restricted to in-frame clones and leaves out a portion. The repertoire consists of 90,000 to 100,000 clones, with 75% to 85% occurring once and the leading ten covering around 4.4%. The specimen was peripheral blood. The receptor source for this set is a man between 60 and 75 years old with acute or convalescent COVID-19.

Written as DNA, the CDR3 is TGTGCCAGCAGCACACAGGGCTTCTACACCTTC. Translated, it gives CASSTQGFYTF. The chain couples TRBV6-2 or TRBV6-3 to TRBJ1-2, with a weak D call TRBD1 (6 bases). The CDR3 extends over 11 amino acids. The germline V gene has CDR1 MNHEY and CDR2 SVGEGT. V lost 6 bases and J 10 bases, leaving 12 bases between the germline ends.

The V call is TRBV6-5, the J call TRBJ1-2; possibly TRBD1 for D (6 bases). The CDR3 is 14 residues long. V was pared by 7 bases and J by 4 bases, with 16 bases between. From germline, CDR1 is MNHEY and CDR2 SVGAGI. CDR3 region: CASTAQGGGYGYTF. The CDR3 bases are TGTGCCAGCACCGCACAGGGTGGGGGCTATGGCTACACCTTC.

The CDR3 protein is CASSSQGGGYTF. The CDR3, as DNA: TGTGCCAGCAGCTCACAGGGAGGGGGCTACACCTTC. The rearrangement links TRBV9 to TRBJ1-2, with TRBD1 as a possible D gene (6 bases). CDR1 is SGDLS, CDR2 YYNGEE, per germline. The CDR3 has 12 residues. V lost 4 bases to trimming and J lost 8 bases, with 12 bases between them.

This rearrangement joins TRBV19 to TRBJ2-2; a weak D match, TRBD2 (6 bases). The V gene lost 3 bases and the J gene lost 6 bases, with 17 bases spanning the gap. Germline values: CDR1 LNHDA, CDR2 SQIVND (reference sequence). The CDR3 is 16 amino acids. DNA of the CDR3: TGTGCCAGTAGTATTGGAGGGAGGTGGCTCCCCGGGGAGCTGTTTTTT. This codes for CASSIGGRWLPGELFF. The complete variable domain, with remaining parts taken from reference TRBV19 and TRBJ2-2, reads DGGITQSPKYLFRKEGQNVTLSCEQNLNHDAMYWYRQDPGQGLRLIYYSQIVNDFQKGDIAEGYSVSREKKESFPLTVTSAQKNPTAFYLCASSIGGRWLPGELFFGEGSRLTVL.

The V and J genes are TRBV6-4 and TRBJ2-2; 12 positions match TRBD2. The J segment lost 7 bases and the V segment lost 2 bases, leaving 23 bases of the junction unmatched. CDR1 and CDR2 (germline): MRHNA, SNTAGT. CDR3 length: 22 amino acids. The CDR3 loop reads CASSDAMTSGSLIPRDGGELFF. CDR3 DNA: TGTGCCAGCAGTGACGCTATGACTAGCGGGAGTCTCATACCTAGGGATGGCGGGGAGCTGTTTTTT.